Listed here are 25 T cell receptor beta chains from one sample, sequenced in a study of naive CD8 T cells in extremely preterm neonates. Deliveries were elective term cesareans at roughly 35-41 weeks, with no labor or membrane rupture. Sequencing used immunoSEQ multiplex PCR; TCRdb keeps in-frame clones, though not all of them. The sample has approximately 6,000 clones, 95% to 99% seen once. The specimen sequenced was naive CD8+ T cells from cord blood. The origin of the receptors is a newborn in good health.

This rearrangement joins TRBV4-3 to TRBJ2-2, with D possibly matching TRBD1 (5 bases). Germline V lookup: CDR1 LGHNA, CDR2 YSLEER. This CDR3 is 17 amino acids long. V was clipped by 0 bases and J by 3 bases, with 14 bases between them. The CDR3 region is CASSQDPGPRDTGELFF. CDR3 nucleotides: TGCGCCAGCAGCCAAGATCCCGGGCCCAGGGACACCGGGGAGCTGTTTTTT.

The rearrangement links TRBV4-3 to TRBJ2-1; maybe TRBD2 (5 bases). CDR3 size: 16 residues. Trimming took 0 bases from V and 1 from J, leaving 10 bases between them. CDR1 and CDR2 (germline): LGHNA, YSLEER. The CDR3 is CASSQDFTGSYNEQFF. CDR3 bases: TGCGCCAGCAGCCAAGATTTCACGGGATCCTACAATGAGCAGTTCTTC.

This chain connects TRBV30 to TRBJ2-7; D uncertain. The V and J ends lost 0 bases and 3 bases respectively, with 9 bases between them. The CDR3 totals 13 residues. The germline V gene encodes CDR1 GTSNPN and CDR2 SVGIG (reference sequence). The CDR3 region has the DNA TGTGCCTGGAGTGTATTAAACAGCTACGAGCAGTACTTC. Protein sequence: CAWSVLNSYEQYF.

The chain carries TRBV7-8 and TRBJ2-7; D gene uncertain. The CDR3 has 13 residues. CDR1 and CDR2 (germline): SGHVS, FQNEAQ. Trimming removed 6 bases from V and 7 bases from J, with 16 bases in between. The CDR3 DNA reads as TGTGCCAGCAGGCCTAGAGGCGTTAGGGAGCAGTACTTC. Its protein product is CASRPRGVREQYF.

On this clone: One junction end disagrees with the germline gene, perhaps due to a read error. The V call is TRBV6-1, the J call TRBJ1-2; 7 positions agree with TRBD1. The CDR3 is 12 amino acids. Germline loops: CDR1 MNHNS, CDR2 SASEGT. DNA for the CDR3: TGTGCCAGCAGTGGCCAAGCTCGACAGGGCCCCTTC. Its translation: CASSGQARQGPF.

This clone has just one count. The genes are TRBV4-1 and TRBJ2-1; 8 nucleotides align to TRBD2. After removal of 1 base from V and 7 bases from J, the junction contained 9 bases not matched to a gene. The CDR3 contains 16 residues. CDR1 is MGHRA, CDR2 YSYEKL, per germline. The CDR3 loop reads CASSQGTGGDRNEQFF. CDR3 in DNA: TGCGCCAGCAGCCAAGGAACGGGAGGGGATAGGAATGAGCAGTTCTTC.

J is TRBJ2-2 and V is TRBV5-6, with a possible D match to TRBD1 (6 bases). Trimming removed 4 bases from V and 2 bases from J, with 9 bases in between. In germline, CDR1 is SGHDT, CDR2 YYEEEE. The CDR3 is made up of 14 amino acids. The CDR3, as DNA: TGTGCCAGCAGCCGGGACATTAACACCGGGGAGCTGTTTTTT. It encodes CASSRDINTGELFF.

This clone appeared once. CDR3 protein: CAWNRLTYEQYF. In DNA, the CDR3 is TGTGCCTGGAACAGGCTAACCTACGAGCAGTACTTC. The chain combines TRBV30 with TRBJ2-7; possible D gene TRBD1, 5 bases. The length of the CDR3 is 12 residues. V shed 4 bases and J shed 2 bases, with 9 bases lying between them. Per germline, CDR1 GTSNPN and CDR2 SVGIG (reference sequence).

J is TRBJ2-5 and V is TRBV5-5, with TRBD1 matching 7 bases. Germline CDR1 is SGHKS and CDR2 is YYEKEE (reference sequence). The CDR3 consists of 15 residues. V was clipped by 4 bases and J by 5 bases; unmatched bases: 11. This CDR3 is CASSQEVRGWETQYF. CDR3 DNA sequence: TGTGCCAGCAGCCAGGAGGTCAGGGGGTGGGAGACCCAGTACTTC.

This chain links TRBV27 with TRBJ1-5, with a possible D match to TRBD1 (5 bases). This CDR3 region has 14 residues. Trimming took off 7 bases at V and 6 bases at J, with 16 bases between the two ends. Germline CDR1 reads MNHEY; CDR2 reads SMNVEV (reference sequence). CDR3 sequence (DNA): TGTGCCAGCAAGGTGCATAGGGGAGGTCAGCCCCAGCATTTT. This codes for CASKVHRGGQPQHF.

The chain joins TRBV6-5 to TRBJ2-5, with TRBD2 matching over 7 bases. Judging by the DNA end, TRBJ2-7 fits better; the J call may be wrong. The germline CDR1 and CDR2 sequences are MNHEY and SVGAGI. The CDR3 runs 15 residues. CDR3 region: CASSSTSDNSYEQYF. In DNA, the CDR3 is TGTGCCAGCAGCTCAACTAGCGACAACTCCTACGAGCAGTACTTC.

This clone was observed a single time. This chain links TRBV7-2 with TRBJ2-7; tentative D call: TRBD1 (5 bases). The V and J ends lost 1 base and 3 bases respectively, with 13 bases between them. The CDR3 sequence is 15 residues long. From germline, CDR1 is SGHTA and CDR2 FQGNSA. The CDR3 sequence is CASSLEGRPNYEQYF. The CDR3 nucleotides are TGTGCCAGCAGCTTAGAGGGGCGGCCAAACTACGAGCAGTACTTC.

This chain uses TRBV29-1 with TRBJ2-6; D is ambiguous. V lost 3 bases, J lost 0 bases, and 3 bases lay in between. CDR3 length equals 13 residues. Looked up from germline, CDR1 is SQVTM and CDR2 is ANQGSEA. The CDR3 coding sequence is TGCAGCGTTGACAGCTCTGGGGCCAACGTCCTGACTTTC. Protein: CSVDSSGANVLTF.

This chain uses TRBV5-1 with TRBJ1-2; TRBD1 agrees at 10 bases. Trimming at V came to 0 bases and at J to 8 bases, leaving 4 bases not matched to a gene. Germline-derived CDR1 and CDR2 are SGHRS and YFSETQ. This CDR3 contains 14 residues. The CDR3: CASSLGQGAWGYTF. As DNA, the CDR3 is TGCGCCAGCAGCTTGGGACAGGGGGCATGGGGCTACACCTTC.

In nucleotides, the CDR3 is TGCGCCAGCAGTGAGTCGATGGGCGGCTACACCTTC. Its translation: CASSESMGGYTF. The chain recombines TRBV10-2 with TRBJ1-2; D is undetermined. There are 12 residues in the CDR3. Germline CDR1 is WSHSY and CDR2 is SAAADI. Between the trimmed V and J ends, which lost 0 bases and 8 bases, there was a span of 7 bases.

This clone was recorded once. V is TRBV27 and J is TRBJ1-5; a possible D gene is TRBD1 (6 bases). The V and J ends lost 4 bases and 10 bases respectively, with 17 bases between them. The CDR3 loop spans 14 amino acids. Germline V gene sequence: CDR1 MNHEY, CDR2 SMNVEV (reference sequence). The CDR3 spells CASSSLDSFPPQHF. The CDR3 DNA sequence: TGTGCCAGCAGTTCCTTGGACAGTTTCCCCCCCCAGCATTTT.

This clone was observed once. The chain couples TRBV9 to TRBJ2-5, with D possibly TRBD1 on 5 matching bases. CDR1 and CDR2 (germline): SGDLS, YYNGEE. The CDR3 is 13 amino acids. V was clipped by 0 bases and J by 5 bases, with 8 bases between them. The CDR3 sequence is CASSVGGAETQYF. As DNA, the CDR3 is TGTGCCAGCAGCGTAGGGGGCGCGGAGACCCAGTACTTC.

The chain joins TRBV9 to TRBJ2-1; 14 bases fit TRBD2. Germline V gene lookup returns CDR1 SGDLS and CDR2 YYNGEE. The trim removed 4 bases at V and 7 bases at J, leaving 10 bases unmatched. The CDR3 is 17 residues long. The CDR3 coding sequence is TGTGCCAGCAGCCTAAACGGACTAGCGGGGGGCTATAATGAGCAGTTCTTC. Residues: CASSLNGLAGGYNEQFF.

This chain links TRBV6-5 with TRBJ1-1; D remains ambiguous. The length of the CDR3 is 14 residues. Trimming took 5 bases from V and 3 from J, leaving 13 bases between them. Germline CDR1 reads MNHEY; CDR2 reads SVGAGI. The CDR3 region is CASSGMAGYTEAFF. Written as DNA, the CDR3 is TGTGCCAGCAGTGGGATGGCGGGGTACACTGAAGCTTTCTTT.

This clone was found once. At one end the junction does not follow the germline gene, possibly because of a read error. The chain carries TRBV7-2 and TRBJ2-3, with 7 nucleotides matching TRBD2. CDR1 SGHTA and CDR2 FQGNSA come from the germline V gene. This CDR3 contains 16 residues. The CDR3 here is CASSLAAVRSTDTQYF. The DNA of the CDR3 is TGTGCCAGCAGCCTAGCGGCGGTTCGTAGCACAGATACGCAGTATTTT.

The chain uses TRBV7-9 and TRBJ2-7; the match to TRBD2 covers 13 bases. The trim removed 5 bases at V and 3 bases at J, leaving 10 bases unmatched. In germline, CDR1 is SEHNR, CDR2 FQNEAQ (reference sequence). CDR3 length equals 17 residues. CDR3 protein: CASSPYRTSGSSYEQYF. CDR3 nucleotides: TGTGCCAGCAGCCCTTATAGGACTAGCGGGAGTAGCTACGAGCAGTACTTC.

This clone was counted once. The V gene is TRBV7-6, the J gene TRBJ2-3; maybe TRBD1 (5 bases). Trimming cost V 1 base and J 2 bases, with 10 bases left between them. Germline CDR1 is SGHVS and CDR2 is FNYEAQ. This CDR3 spans 15 amino acids. The CDR3 bases are TGTGCCAGCAGCTTAGTAGTGGGGCACACAGATACGCAGTATTTT. This codes for CASSLVVGHTDTQYF.

This sequence joins TRBV11-2 and TRBJ1-1, with TRBD1 as a possible D gene (6 bases). The CDR3 has 13 amino acids. Per the germline V gene, CDR1 is SGHAT and CDR2 is FQNNGV. The V gene lost 5 bases and the J gene lost 4 bases, with 11 bases spanning the gap. This CDR3 is CASSGGARTEAFF. Here the CDR3 DNA reads TGTGCCAGCAGCGGGGGGGCTCGCACTGAAGCTTTCTTT.

About this clone itself: The junction and the germline gene differ at one end; a read error may be behind it. This chain joins TRBV9 and TRBJ2-2; D is perhaps TRBD2 (5 bases). CDR3 length equals 13 residues. Germline CDR1 is SGDLS and CDR2 is YYNGEE. Here the CDR3 DNA reads TGTGCCAGCAGGGACTCGAACGCCGGGGAGCTGTTTTTT. Its protein product is CASRDSNAGELFF.

This clone was found once. The chain recombines TRBV10-3 with TRBJ2-7; 9 nucleotides agree with TRBD1. Germline values: CDR1 ENHRY, CDR2 SYGVKD. The CDR3 contains 16 residues. The V segment lost 3 bases and the J segment 4 bases; nucleotides outside the gene matches: 10. CDR3 DNA: TGTGCCATCAGTGATGGGCGACAGGGGGGTTTTTACGAGCAGTACTTC. This gives the protein CAISDGRQGGFYEQYF.